This T cell receptor beta chain was captured in a study of T cell responses to AZD1222 COVID-19 vaccine. The analysis combined second doses at about 4 or about 12 weeks. A word on this clone: Its antigen remains unidentified.

Unmatched junction bases numbered 6, after V lost 4 bases and J lost 4 bases. This CDR3 is built from 16 residues. CDR1 and CDR2 (germline): SEHNR, FQNEAQ (reference sequence). Study-level findings and limits: Seropositive AZD1222 recipients at baseline numbered only five to seven. Donors were chiefly white British, with a greater number of females, and clonal diversity was perhaps underestimated.

Using immunoSEQ multiplex PCR, the repertoire was profiled, and TCRdb retains in-frame clones only, with some absent. Altogether 150,000 to 200,000 clones are present, 91% being singletons, with the ten largest covering less than 1.5%. The receptor was derived from an adult who received the AZD1222 COVID-19 vaccine. The chain uses TRBV7-9 and TRBJ1-4; TRBD1 agrees at 10 bases. Sample: peripheral blood, taken 28 days after the second AZD1222 dose. The DNA for the CDR3 is TGTGCCAGCAGCTCTCGACAGGGGGCGTTTAATGAAAAACTGTTTTTT. Protein sequence: CASSSRQGAFNEKLFF.